This TCR beta chain was identified in a study of T cell changes during pregnancy in multiple sclerosis. The repertoire was sequenced with immunoSEQ multiplex PCR; TCRdb's copy has only in-frame clones and lacks some. This sample has about 87,000 clones; 85% to 95% occur once, and the top ten carry 1.4%. Trimming stripped 5 bases from V and 0 bases from J, with 11 bases between. Germline values: CDR1 MNHEY, CDR2 SVGAGI. This CDR3 is 15 amino acids long. The chain recombines TRBV6-5 with TRBJ2-1, with D perhaps TRBD2 (6 bases). The TCR sequence derives from a female donor in good health, enrolled as a control in a pregnancy study. Here the sequenced sample was peripheral blood, taken in the third trimester of pregnancy. CDR3 region: CASSRDSRSYNEQFF. The CDR3 bases are TGTGCCAGCAGTAGGGACTCCCGCTCCTACAATGAGCAGTTCTTC.